This T cell receptor (beta chain) stems from a study of spatial heterogeneity in lung cancer. The wider study: Raw reads showed each unique TCR and UMI combination turning up more than ten times on average. Broader study findings: Intratumoral expanded alpha and beta TCR counts were found to track tumor mutation counts.

Time point meaning: sample taken at primary tumor resection. The sequenced material consisted of unsorted whole RNA from tumor, nontumor lung or frozen PBMC. The germline V gene encodes CDR1 SGHTA and CDR2 FQGNSA. V shed 0 bases and J shed 6 bases, with 12 bases lying between them. This CDR3 comprises 15 residues. Using its own MiXCR run on the 5' RACE reads, TCRdb lists one record per CDR3 protein. Among a few thousand distinct CDR3 sequences, around an eighth were seen once, and the ten largest hold about a quarter. This clonotype was observed many times. Its antigen is as yet unknown. This chain connects TRBV7-2 to TRBJ1-5; D is possibly TRBD1 (5 bases). This sequence was found in a male donor with early-stage non-small cell lung cancer. Sequenced material: lung tumor tissue, taken at surgery. In DNA form, the CDR3 reads TGTGCCAGCAGCTTAGCAAGGGGTAGAGGTCAGCCCCAGCATTTT. Translating gives CASSLARGRGQPQHF.